This T cell receptor (beta chain) appears in the sequencing data of a study of T-cell reconstitution after alpha-beta-depleted transplantation in children. The V end was cut by 5 bases, the J end by 0 bases, with 12 bases between. The CDR3 has 15 residues. CDR1 and CDR2 from the germline V gene are SEHNR and FQNEAQ (reference sequence). The authors prepared the TCRbeta library with unique molecular identifiers. Using its own MiXCR run on the PCR reads, TCRdb lists one record per CDR3 protein. The sample holds about 980,000 distinct CDR3 sequences, about 29% seen once. The specimen was PBMCs, mostly from graft donor cells, collected 360 days after TCRalphabeta/CD19-depleted stem cell transplant. The rearrangement uses TRBV7-9 and TRBJ2-3, with no clear D. This clonotype was obtained from a boy less than two years old who had a stem cell transplant for SCID, so the T cells may come from the graft donor. Here the CDR3 DNA reads TGTGCCAGCAGCGCCTCATTCGGGAGCACAGATACGCAGTATTTT. This translates into CASSASFGSTDTQYF.